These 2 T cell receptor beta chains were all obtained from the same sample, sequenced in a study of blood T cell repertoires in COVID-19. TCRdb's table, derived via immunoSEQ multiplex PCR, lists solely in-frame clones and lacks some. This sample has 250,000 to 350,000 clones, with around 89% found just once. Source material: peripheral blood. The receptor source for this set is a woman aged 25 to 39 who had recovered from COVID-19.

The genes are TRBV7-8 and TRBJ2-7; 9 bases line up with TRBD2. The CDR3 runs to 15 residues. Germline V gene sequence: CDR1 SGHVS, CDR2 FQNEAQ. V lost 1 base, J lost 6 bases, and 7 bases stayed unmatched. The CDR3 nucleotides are TGTGCCAGCAGCTTAGGCGGGGGGGCGCGGGGCGAGCAGTACTTC. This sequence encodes CASSLGGGARGEQYF.

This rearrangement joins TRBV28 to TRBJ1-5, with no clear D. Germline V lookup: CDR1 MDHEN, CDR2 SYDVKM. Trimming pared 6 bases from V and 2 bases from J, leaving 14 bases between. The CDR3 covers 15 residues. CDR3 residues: CASRIIGLGNQPQHF. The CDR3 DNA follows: TGTGCCAGCAGAATCATCGGACTGGGCAATCAGCCCCAGCATTTT.